Presented here are 7 T cell receptor beta chains from one specimen sequenced in a study of shared clonotypes between healthy human individuals. Naive CD8 cells, CD45RO-negative and positively selected for CCR7, excluded terminally differentiated effector memory CD45RA+ cells. TCRdb keeps only in-frame clones here, not all; method: immunoSEQ multiplex PCR. In the table there are roughly 600,000 clones, 95% to 98% of which are singletons. Sequencing was done on a sample of naive CD8+ T cells sorted from blood. The source is a man aged 25 to 40 in good health.

V and J are TRBV28 and TRBJ2-7; TRBD1 is a possible D gene (6 bases). Germline V gene data show CDR1 as MDHEN and CDR2 as SYDVKM. This CDR3 comprises 15 residues. Between the trimmed V and J ends, which lost 3 bases and 1 base, there was a span of 13 bases. CDR3 DNA sequence: TGTGCCAGCAGTTTTTTTATCAGGGGTTCCTACGAGCAGTACTTC. This translates into CASSFFIRGSYEQYF.

This rearrangement joins TRBV5-4 to TRBJ2-7; D is perhaps TRBD2 (6 bases). The CDR3 spans 15 residues. The germline V gene has CDR1 SGHNT and CDR2 YYREEE (reference sequence). The ends were cut back, 4 bases at V and 2 bases at J, with 16 bases in the middle. CDR3 sequence: CASSIPTEGAYEQYF. CDR3 DNA: TGTGCCAGCAGCATCCCGACGGAGGGTGCCTACGAGCAGTACTTC.

The V and J genes are TRBV11-2 and TRBJ2-7; D call uncertain. Germline CDR1 reads SGHAT; CDR2 reads FQNNGV. V lost 4 bases and J 5 bases, leaving 9 bases between the germline ends. CDR3 length: 12 residues. The CDR3 reads CASSSLADEQYF. The CDR3 DNA is TGTGCCAGCAGCTCCCTCGCGGACGAGCAGTACTTC.

This clone was observed a single time. V is TRBV28 and J is TRBJ2-7; TRBD2 matches 12 bases. Germline lookup yields CDR1 MDHEN and CDR2 SYDVKM. The CDR3 sequence is 14 residues long. V lost 2 bases and J lost 5; bases outside the gene matches: 1. CDR3 protein: CASSLGLAGHEQYF. CDR3 sequence (DNA): TGTGCCAGCAGTTTAGGACTAGCGGGACACGAGCAGTACTTC. The whole variable domain, filled in from reference TRBV28 and TRBJ2-7, reads DVKVTQSSRYLVKRTGEKVFLECVQDMDHENMFWYRQDPGLGLRLIYFSYDVKMKEKGDIPEGYSVSREKKERFSLILESASTNQTSMYLCASSLGLAGHEQYFGPGTRLTVT.

The chain carries TRBV5-1 and TRBJ2-1; unclear D gene. This CDR3 spans 15 amino acids. Germline assignment: CDR1 SGHRS and CDR2 YFSETQ. Deletions cut 4 bases from V and 3 bases from J, with 14 bases between. The CDR3 spells CASSAAAVGYNEQFF. The CDR3 bases are TGCGCCAGCAGCGCGGCGGCAGTAGGCTACAATGAGCAGTTCTTC.

The V call is TRBV7-2, the J call TRBJ2-5; TRBD2 might be the D (6 bases). Between the trimmed V and J ends, which lost 2 bases and 5 bases, there was a span of 15 bases. Germline values: CDR1 SGHTA, CDR2 FQGNSA. The CDR3 contains 15 residues. The CDR3 DNA follows: TGTGCCAGCAGCTTAATCGCGGGGAGAGAGGAGACCCAGTACTTC. Translating it yields CASSLIAGREETQYF.

The chain recombines TRBV10-3 with TRBJ2-2, with unresolved D. Germline CDR1 reads ENHRY; CDR2 reads SYGVKD. Trimming cost V 0 bases and J 6 bases, with 8 bases left between them. The CDR3 is made up of 14 amino acids. As DNA, the CDR3 is TGTGCCATCAGTGAGTCGACGAAGGCCGGGGAGCTGTTTTTT. It is translated as CAISESTKAGELFF.